A selection of T cell receptor beta chains follows, all from one sample in a study of blood T cell repertoires in COVID-19. Measured with immunoSEQ multiplex PCR; TCRdb has only the in-frame clones, and not every one. The sample includes 250,000 to 300,000 clones, about 90% of them seen just once. The sample was PBMCs or T cells enriched from blood (not recorded which). The receptors come from a woman in her sixties or seventies who had recovered from COVID-19. CDR3s include the opening cysteine and the closing phenylalanine or tryptophan. Each record gives: D gene, J gene, V gene, CDR3 DNA, CDR3 protein. D genes are given only for firm matches.

TRBD2 | TRBJ2-1 | TRBV11-2 | TGTGCCAGCAGCCCTTTTGTCCTAGCGGGAGGGGAGAGGGACACTGAGCAGTTCTTC | CASSPFVLAGGERDTEQFF
. | TRBJ1-6 | TRBV27 | TGTGCCAGCAGCCAATATAATTCACCCCTCCACTTT | CASSQYNSPLHF
. | TRBJ2-3 | TRBV5-1 | TGCGCCAGCAGAAGCGCAACTAGCACAGATACGCAGTATTTT | CASRSATSTDTQYF
TRBD2 | TRBJ2-1 | TRBV9 | TGTGCCAGCAGCGTAGTGGGGACTAGCGACAATGAGCAGTTCTTC | CASSVVGTSDNEQFF
. | TRBJ1-2 | TRBV5-1 | TGCGCCAGCAGCTCAGGGAATACTCGAGCTAACTATGGCTACACCTTC | CASSSGNTRANYGYTF
. | TRBJ2-1 | TRBV5-1 | TGCGCCAGCAGCCTGGCTTCGCGTGACAATGAGCAGTTCTTC | CASSLASRDNEQFF
. | TRBJ1-4 | TRBV2 | TGTGCCAGCAGTCGCGTGATCGGAACTAATGAAAAACTGTTTTTT | CASSRVIGTNEKLFF
. | TRBJ1-2 | TRBV28 | TGTGCCAGCAGTTTATCAGTCAGGGGCTATGGCTACACCTTC | CASSLSVRGYGYTF
. | TRBJ1-1 | TRBV19 | TGTGCCAGTAGAAAAACGGACAGTTTGAACACTGAAGCTTTCTTT | CASRKTDSLNTEAFF
TRBD1 | TRBJ1-5 | TRBV10-3 | TGTGCCATCAGTGGACAGGGGAGCAATCAGCCCCAGCATTTT | CAISGQGSNQPQHF
TRBD2 | TRBJ2-7 | TRBV7-9 | TGTGCCAGCAGCCTCGGGACTAGCGGGGGCTACGAGCAGTACTTC | CASSLGTSGGYEQYF
. | TRBJ1-2 | TRBV5-1 | TGCGCCAGCAGCTTGGAGGGTTCAGGGGTCTATGGCTACACCTTC | CASSLEGSGVYGYTF